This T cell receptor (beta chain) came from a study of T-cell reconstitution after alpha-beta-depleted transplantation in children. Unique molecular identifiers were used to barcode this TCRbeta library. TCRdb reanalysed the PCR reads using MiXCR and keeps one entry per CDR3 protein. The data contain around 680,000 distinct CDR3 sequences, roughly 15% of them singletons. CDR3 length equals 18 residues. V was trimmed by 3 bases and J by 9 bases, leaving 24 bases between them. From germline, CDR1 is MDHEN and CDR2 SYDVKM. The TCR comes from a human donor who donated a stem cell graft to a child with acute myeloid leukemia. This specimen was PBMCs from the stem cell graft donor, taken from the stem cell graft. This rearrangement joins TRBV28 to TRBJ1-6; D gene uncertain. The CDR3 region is CASSLRQKWETLGSPLHF. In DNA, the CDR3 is TGTGCCAGCAGTTTGCGCCAGAAGTGGGAAACCTTAGGTTCACCCCTCCACTTT. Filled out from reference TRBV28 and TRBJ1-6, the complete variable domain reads DVKVTQSSRYLVKRTGEKVFLECVQDMDHENMFWYRQDPGLGLRLIYFSYDVKMKEKGDIPEGYSVSREKKERFSLILESASTNQTSMYLCASSLRQKWETLGSPLHFGNGTRLTVT.